Presented here are 14 T cell receptor beta chains from one specimen sequenced in a study of control samples from healthy donors and cancer patients. The protocol was immunoSEQ multiplex PCR, while the TCRdb copy is restricted to in-frame clones and leaves out a portion. The sample carries around 140,000 clones, about 90% recorded once. The material sequenced was blood. The receptors shown here come from a man aged 18 to 35 in good health.

The chain links TRBV6-1 to TRBJ1-1; D possibly corresponds to TRBD1 (6 bases). Germline CDR1 reads MNHNS; CDR2 reads SASEGT. This CDR3 has 16 residues. Trimming pared 1 base from V and 5 bases from J, leaving 17 bases between. The DNA for the CDR3 is TGTGCCAGCAGTGAAGTCGGGGGGAGAGGGGGAACTGAAGCTTTCTTT. Translation: CASSEVGGRGGTEAFF.

The chain uses TRBV2 and TRBJ1-1; TRBD1 aligns across 7 bases. The V gene's germline CDR1 is SNHLY and CDR2 FYNNEI. V was clipped by 6 bases and J by 1 base; unmatched bases: 5. The length of the CDR3 is 14 residues. The DNA of the CDR3 is TGTGCCAGCAGGAGAGGACAGGCGAACACTGAAGCTTTCTTT. It is translated as CASRRGQANTEAFF.

CDR3 DNA sequence: TGTGCCAGCAGTTCCGACAGGGAGGCGACCCAGTACTTC. It translates to CASSSDREATQYF. The chain joins TRBV6-6 to TRBJ2-5; tentative D call: TRBD1 (7 bases). V lost 4 bases, J lost 7 bases, and 13 bases lay in between. CDR3 length equals 13 residues. Germline CDR1 reads MNHNY; CDR2 reads SVGAGI (reference sequence).

In regard to this clone: At the DNA level, this CDR3 is encoded by other sequences in the same sample as well. This chain uses TRBV19 with TRBJ1-5; D is uncertain. Germline V CDR1 and CDR2: LNHDA, SQIVND (reference sequence). The CDR3 covers 14 residues. With 2 bases removed from V and 0 bases from J, the gap between germline ends came to 5 bases. The DNA of the CDR3 is TGTGCCAGTAGTATAAGCAATAGCAATCAGCCCCAGCATTTT. Protein sequence: CASSISNSNQPQHF.

The chain uses TRBV5-1 and TRBJ2-3; weak D call: TRBD2 (6 bases). There are 15 residues in the CDR3. Germline lookup yields CDR1 SGHRS and CDR2 YFSETQ. V lost 4 bases and J 0 bases, leaving 12 bases between the germline ends. CDR3 amino acids: CASSGEVSSTDTQYF. The CDR3 DNA follows: TGCGCCAGCAGCGGGGAGGTCAGTAGCACAGATACGCAGTATTTT.

The V call is TRBV28, the J call TRBJ1-5; 10 bases are shared with TRBD1. The germline CDR1 and CDR2 sequences are MDHEN and SYDVKM. This CDR3 is 16 amino acids long. J was trimmed by 0 bases and V by 3 bases; bases with no gene match: 2. CDR3 in amino acids: CASSFRTGGSNQPQHF. In DNA, the CDR3 is TGTGCCAGCAGTTTCAGGACAGGGGGTAGCAATCAGCCCCAGCATTTT. Full variable domain (missing parts from reference TRBV28 and TRBJ1-5): DVKVTQSSRYLVKRTGEKVFLECVQDMDHENMFWYRQDPGLGLRLIYFSYDVKMKEKGDIPEGYSVSREKKERFSLILESASTNQTSMYLCASSFRTGGSNQPQHFGDGTRLSIL.

This chain joins TRBV11-2 and TRBJ1-1; D is possibly TRBD1 (5 bases). The CDR3 spans 16 residues. The germline gives CDR1 SGHAT, CDR2 FQNNGV. With 6 bases removed from V and 5 bases from J, the gap between germline ends came to 22 bases. CDR3 sequence: CASRQAWGFADTEAFF. The CDR3 DNA reads TGTGCCAGCAGACAGGCATGGGGTTTTGCGGATACTGAAGCTTTCTTT. Complete variable domain (other parts from reference TRBV11-2 and TRBJ1-1): EAGVAQSPRYKIIEKRQSVAFWCNPISGHATLYWYQQILGQGPKLLIQFQNNGVVDDSQLPKDRFSAERLKGVDSTLKIQPAKLEDSAVYLCASRQAWGFADTEAFFGQGTRLTVV.

The chain combines TRBV29-1 with TRBJ2-7, with 8 bases that match TRBD1. This CDR3 spans 13 amino acids. V gave up 7 bases and J gave up 4 bases; unmatched junction bases: 9. Germline V gene lookup returns CDR1 SQVTM and CDR2 ANQGSEA. CDR3 loop: CSAQAGDRYEQYF. CDR3 coding DNA: TGCAGCGCCCAGGCAGGGGACAGGTACGAGCAGTACTTC.

Details on this clone: The junction departs from germline at one end; a sequencing error may be responsible. The chain carries TRBV2 and TRBJ1-1; D possibly corresponds to TRBD1 (6 bases). This CDR3 contains 14 residues. Germline CDR1 reads SNHLY; CDR2 reads FYNNEI. CDR3 coding DNA: TGTGCCAGCAGCGAAGGGACATTGAACACTGAAGCTTTCTTT. Its protein is CASSEGTLNTEAFF. Drawing the rest from reference TRBV2 and TRBJ1-1, the complete variable domain is EPEVTQTPSHQVTQMGQEVILRCVPISNHLYFYWYRQILGQKVEFLVSFYNNEISEKSEIFDDQFSVERPDGSNFTLKIRSTKLEDSAMYFCASSEGTLNTEAFFGQGTRLTVV.

The V call is TRBV5-4, the J call TRBJ1-2; no firm D call. V dropped 1 base and J dropped 3 bases, with 10 bases sitting between them. CDR1 is SGHNT, CDR2 YYREEE, per germline (reference sequence). This CDR3 region has 14 residues. CDR3 DNA: TGTGCCAGCAGCTTGAAGGTTGGGGACTATGGCTACACCTTC. Its translation: CASSLKVGDYGYTF.

The CDR3 protein is CASRLTESSIQYF. DNA for the CDR3: TGTGCCAGTAGGCTGACAGAGTCTAGCATTCAGTACTTC. V is TRBV19 and J is TRBJ2-4; D possibly corresponds to TRBD1 (5 bases). V was clipped by 6 bases and J by 9 bases, with 15 bases between them. The CDR3 has 13 residues. Germline-derived CDR1 and CDR2 are LNHDA and SQIVND (reference sequence). The entire variable domain, with the rest obtained from reference TRBV19 and TRBJ2-4, is as follows: DGGITQSPKYLFRKEGQNVTLSCEQNLNHDAMYWYRQDPGQGLRLIYYSQIVNDFQKGDIAEGYSVSREKKESFPLTVTSAQKNPTAFYLCASRLTESSIQYFGAGTRLSVL.

The table lists this clone with a count of one. The J gene is TRBJ1-2, the V gene TRBV27; no clear D. Trimming removed 5 bases at V and 1 base at J, with 17 bases between. Germline CDR1 MNHEY, CDR2 SMNVEV (reference sequence). CDR3 length: 16 residues. CDR3 nucleotides: TGTGCCAGCAGTCCTCGAGGAGGGTGGGATAACTATGGCTACACCTTC. This encodes CASSPRGGWDNYGYTF.

The gene calls are TRBV4-1 and TRBJ1-1, with a weak D call TRBD1 (5 bases). This CDR3 is 14 amino acids long. In germline, CDR1 is MGHRA, CDR2 YSYEKL. Trimming took off 1 base at V and 3 bases at J, with 9 bases between the two ends. In DNA, the CDR3 is TGCGCCAGCAGCCAAGTTCCGGGGGACACTGAAGCTTTCTTT. It codes for CASSQVPGDTEAFF.

V usage is TRBV5-1 and J usage is TRBJ1-2; D uncertain. Between the trimmed V and J ends, which lost 0 bases and 0 bases, there was a span of 3 bases. CDR1 and CDR2 (germline): SGHRS, YFSETQ. This CDR3 is built from 13 residues. CDR3 nucleotide sequence: TGCGCCAGCAGCTTGGGATCTAACTATGGCTACACCTTC. Its protein is CASSLGSNYGYTF.